The rows below give T cell receptor beta chains drawn from one sample of a study of cytomegalovirus exposure and HLA in healthy donors. The repertoire was sequenced with immunoSEQ multiplex PCR; TCRdb's copy has only in-frame clones and lacks some. The sample includes approximately 100,000 clones, over 75% of them seen just once. The source material was PBMCs. These receptors all stem from a man aged 35-49 years in good health and CMV-seropositive. Each CDR3 is given with its conserved first and last residue. Part of the rows lack a size; the others show once, few, many or a class for expanded clones.

NA	TRBV5-4	CASSLLGQQETQYF
NA	TRBV28	CASSSPTATSSYEQYF
NA	TRBV7-9	CASSPSDARNEQYF
NA	TRBV27	CASSAPGQGPDSPLHF
NA	TRBV7-2	CASSPQRYNEQFF
many	TRBV7-6	CASSLAPRRAPPETQYF
NA	TRBV7-6	CASSADSAGGQPQHF
NA	TRBV6-6	CASSSRQGGGYEQYF
NA	TRBV7-2	CASSLALANTGELFF
once	TRBV19	CASSLGQTVYEQYF
NA	TRBV6-1	CASSEPESYEQYF
NA	TRBV28	CASRLPGQIYGYTF
NA	TRBV10-3	CAIRGQLSPLHF
NA	TRBV9	CASSPREEGNTIYF
NA	TRBV5-6	CASSRPGSGKNIQYF
once	TRBV5-1	CASSLRDRGF
NA	TRBV5-1	CASSLLGQNNSPLHF
once	TRBV11-3	CASSFGQGGHGELFF
NA	TRBV30	CAWSPGQGYNYGYTF
NA	TRBV25-1	CASSEGLREAFF
NA	TRBV4-3	CASSQGLGVGTNEKLFF
NA	TRBV10-3	CAISQDRAGGETQYF
once	TRBV10-2	CASRRPLTGTGGTGEQYF
NA	TRBV19	CASSSRDRRYFPTTDTQYF
NA	TRBV18	CASSPPGHPLEQYF